A selection of T cell receptor beta chains follows, all from one sample in a study of blood T cell repertoires in COVID-19. TCRdb's table, derived via immunoSEQ multiplex PCR, lists solely in-frame clones and lacks some. The sample has under 150,000 clones, 81% seen once. The sample taken for sequencing was peripheral blood. The receptors here all came from a man aged 50-60 years with acute or convalescent COVID-19. Each CDR3 is given with its conserved first and last residue. Fields, in order: V gene, D gene, J gene, clone size, CDR3 DNA, CDR3 protein. The D gene is left open where the match is weak. Size is stated for part of the rows, as once, few or many counts, or as a class when the clone is expanded.

TRBV28	NA	TRBJ1-6	NA	TGTGCCAGCAGTTTGTCAGATTACCTTTCACCCCTCCACTTT	CASSLSDYLSPLHF
TRBV2	TRBD1	TRBJ1-1	once	TGTGCCAGCAGCGAACGAGGGGGCTGGAACACTGAAGCTTTCTTT	CASSERGGWNTEAFF
TRBV28	NA	TRBJ1-6	NA	TGTGCCAGCAGTAACACAGGGCTCCTCCACTTT	CASSNTGLLHF
TRBV7-9	NA	TRBJ1-5	NA	TGTGCCAGCAGCTTAGTTTCCAGATATAGCAATCAGCCCCAGCATTTT	CASSLVSRYSNQPQHF
TRBV9	TRBD1	TRBJ2-7	NA	TGTGCCAGCAGCGTTGCTGGGACAGGGACTTTTGACGAGCAGTACTTC	CASSVAGTGTFDEQYF
TRBV18	TRBD2	TRBJ2-3	once	TGTGCCAGCTCACCGAGACTAGCGGGGGGGAGAACAGATACGCAGTATTTT	CASSPRLAGGRTDTQYF
TRBV5-1	NA	TRBJ1-1	NA	TGCGCCAGCACCCAGGGGTGGACTGAAGCTTTCTTT	CASTQGWTEAFF
TRBV6-1	TRBD1	TRBJ2-1	once	TGTGCCAGCAGTGCATCTCGGACAGGATATCCCAATGAGCAGTTCTTC	CASSASRTGYPNEQFF
TRBV5-4	NA	TRBJ2-1	NA	TGTGCCAGCAGTATACCGGGACAAAGCTACAATGAGCAGTTCTTC	CASSIPGQSYNEQFF
TRBV7-3	NA	TRBJ2-3	NA	TGTGCCAGCAGCTCCCAGGGGGAGGTAGATACGCAGTATTTT	CASSSQGEVDTQYF
TRBV9	NA	TRBJ2-5	few	TGTGCCAGCAGCGCCATGACGGGGACACAAGAGACCCAGTACTTC	CASSAMTGTQETQYF
TRBV5-1	NA	TRBJ1-2	NA	TGCGCCAGCAGCTTGGCGGACAGAGATGGCTACACCTTC	CASSLADRDGYTF
TRBV7-8	TRBD1	TRBJ1-2	NA	TGTGCCAGCAGCTTAAGGGGACAGACTACGTATGGCTACACCTTC	CASSLRGQTTYGYTF
TRBV14	NA	TRBJ1-6	NA	TGTGCCAGCAGCCAATCGATGGGGAGCTCCTATAATTCACCCCTCCACTTT	CASSQSMGSSYNSPLHF
TRBV6-5	NA	TRBJ2-7	NA	TGTGCCAGCAGTTACGGTCGGGGGATCTACGAGCAGTACTTC	CASSYGRGIYEQYF
TRBV5-5	NA	TRBJ1-5	NA	TGTGCCAGCAGCTTGGCCGGGGGTAATAGCAATCAGCCCCAGCATTTT	CASSLAGGNSNQPQHF
TRBV5-1	TRBD1	TRBJ2-5	NA	TGCGCCAGCAGCTCACCAGGGGGCAGAGAGACCCAGTACTTC	CASSSPGGRETQYF
TRBV11-2	TRBD1	TRBJ1-6	once	TGTGCCAGCAGTCCCCAGGGGGCTTACTCACCCCTCCACTTT	CASSPQGAYSPLHF
TRBV5-1	TRBD1	TRBJ2-6	NA	TGCGCCAGCAGCGACGACAGGGTCGGGGCCAACGTCCTGACTTTC	CASSDDRVGANVLTF
TRBV25-1	TRBD1	TRBJ1-3	NA	TGTGCCAGCAGTGGGACAGGGGGAAACACCATATATTTT	CASSGTGGNTIYF
TRBV9	TRBD1	TRBJ1-6	NA	TGTGCCAGCAGCTCCCAGTCACAGGGGCGTGATTCACCCCTCCACTTT	CASSSQSQGRDSPLHF
TRBV5-1	TRBD2	TRBJ2-7	once	TGCGCCAGCAGCTTGGCCGGGGTAGCGGGGGCCCCGGGCGAGCAGTACTTC	CASSLAGVAGAPGEQYF
TRBV6-5	NA	TRBJ1-3	few	TGTGCCAGCAGACCGCCAGTCGGGGCTGGAAACACCATATATTTT	CASRPPVGAGNTIYF
TRBV5-1	NA	TRBJ1-1	NA	TGCGCCAGCAGCTTCGGGGGAAGAAGGAACACTGAAGCTTTCTTT	CASSFGGRRNTEAFF
TRBV3-1/TRBV3-2	TRBD1	TRBJ2-7	NA	TGTGCCAGCAGCCTTTCCGGGACAGGGGTACGAAGCTACGAGCAGTACTTC	CASSLSGTGVRSYEQYF
TRBV18	NA	TRBJ2-3	NA	TGTGCCAGCTCACCATTTTCAGGGGATACGCAGTATTTT	CASSPFSGDTQYF
TRBV5-1	NA	TRBJ1-6	NA	TGCGCCAGCAGCTTGGGACCCGCGACAGCGAGCTCCTATAATTCACCCCTCCACTTT	CASSLGPATASSYNSPLHF
TRBV5-6	TRBD1	TRBJ1-1	once	TGTGCCAGCAGCTTGGGGACAGGATTTATGAACACTGAAGCTTTCTTT	CASSLGTGFMNTEAFF
TRBV6-5	TRBD1	TRBJ1-2	NA	TGTGCCAGCCGGACTCAAGACAGGGGGGTCCATGGCTACACCTTC	CASRTQDRGVHGYTF
TRBV3-1/TRBV3-2	NA	TRBJ2-3	once	TGTGCCAGCAGCCAATTAGTCAGCACAGATACGCAGTATTTT	CASSQLVSTDTQYF
TRBV21-1	NA	TRBJ1-2	NA	TGTGCCAGCAGCAAAGGGACAGGGGAAAAGGGTGGCTACACCTTC	CASSKGTGEKGGYTF
TRBV7-3	NA	TRBJ1-1	NA	TGTGCCAGCAGCTTAGCTGGGGGCTCCTCAACTGAAGCTTTCTTT	CASSLAGGSSTEAFF
TRBV6-5	NA	TRBJ1-2	NA	TGTGCCAGCAGTTCCCAGGGATTTCCTAACTATGGCTACACCTTC	CASSSQGFPNYGYTF
TRBV7-2	NA	TRBJ2-5	once	TGTGCCAGCAGCTTAGACAGTTCTATGGAAGAGACCCAGTACTTC	CASSLDSSMEETQYF
TRBV5-4	NA	TRBJ1-2	NA	TGTGCCAGCAGCTTGACAGCTGCTAACTATGGCTACACCTTC	CASSLTAANYGYTF
TRBV9	TRBD2	TRBJ2-3	few	TGTGCCAGCAGCGTTCGGCTAGCGGGCACAGATACGCAGTATTTT	CASSVRLAGTDTQYF
TRBV6-5	TRBD1	TRBJ1-6	NA	TGTGCCACCCAGGACAGGGAGGGATCACCCCTCCACTTT	CATQDREGSPLHF
TRBV7-2	NA	TRBJ1-4	once	TGTGCCAGCAGCTTCCAGGATGCAACTAATGAAAAACTGTTTTTT	CASSFQDATNEKLFF
TRBV21-1	NA	TRBJ1-6	NA	TGTGCCAGCAGCGCACGGGACAGGGTGGGGTCACCCCTCCACTTT	CASSARDRVGSPLHF
TRBV21-1	NA	TRBJ1-2	NA	TGTGCCAGCAGCAGGGGAGACTCGGGCTACACCTTC	CASSRGDSGYTF
TRBV6-5	NA	TRBJ1-2	NA	TGTGCCAGCAGTTACTCCAGGGTACTCGACGGCTACACCTTC	CASSYSRVLDGYTF
TRBV6-2/TRBV6-3	NA	TRBJ1-1	few	TGTGCCAGCAGTTATTCAAAATACACTGAAGCTTTCTTT	CASSYSKYTEAFF
TRBV7-3	NA	TRBJ1-5	once	TGTGCCAGCAGCTTAGGACTGAATCAGCCCCAGCATTTT	CASSLGLNQPQHF
TRBV19	NA	TRBJ1-2	NA	TGTGCCAGTAGTGGTGAGAACACACAACTATTAGGCTACACCTTC	CASSGENTQLLGYTF
TRBV30	TRBD1	TRBJ1-6	few	TGTGCCTGGAGTGTAGGGGGCAGTTCGTGGAATTCACCCCTCCACTTT	CAWSVGGSSWNSPLHF
TRBV15	TRBD1	TRBJ1-2	NA	TGTGCCACCAGCAGAGATATAAGGACAGGGTACGGCTACACCTTC	CATSRDIRTGYGYTF
TRBV12-3/TRBV12-4	TRBD1	TRBJ2-7	few	TGTGCCAGCGGGACAGGGGCGGCCTACGAGCAGTACTTC	CASGTGAAYEQYF
TRBV6-5	TRBD2	TRBJ2-7	NA	TGTGCCAGCAGCAACCGGGGGGGATTACTCTACGAGCAGTACTTC	CASSNRGGLLYEQYF
TRBV27	TRBD1	TRBJ1-6	NA	TGTGCCAGCAGACCCGACAGGGCCTATAATTCACCCCTCCACTTT	CASRPDRAYNSPLHF
TRBV5-4	TRBD2	TRBJ2-2	NA	TGTGCCAGCAGCCCCTTGGCTAGCGGCACCGGGGAGCTGTTTTTT	CASSPLASGTGELFF
TRBV28	NA	TRBJ2-7	NA	TGTGCCAGCAGGCCCACCCGGTACGAGCAGTACTTC	CASRPTRYEQYF